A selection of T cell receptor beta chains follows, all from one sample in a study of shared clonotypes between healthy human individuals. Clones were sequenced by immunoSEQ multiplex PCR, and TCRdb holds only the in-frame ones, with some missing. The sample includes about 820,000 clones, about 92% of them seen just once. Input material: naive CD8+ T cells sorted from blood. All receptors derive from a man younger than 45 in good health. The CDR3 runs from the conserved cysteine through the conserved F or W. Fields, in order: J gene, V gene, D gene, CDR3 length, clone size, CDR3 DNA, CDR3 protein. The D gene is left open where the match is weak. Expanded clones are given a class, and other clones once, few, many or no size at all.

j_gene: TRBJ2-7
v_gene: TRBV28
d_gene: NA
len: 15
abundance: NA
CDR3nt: TGTGCCAGCACCGATAGCGGACACAGCTCCTACGAGCAGTACTTC
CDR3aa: CASTDSGHSSYEQYF

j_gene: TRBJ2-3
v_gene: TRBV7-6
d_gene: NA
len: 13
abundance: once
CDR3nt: TGTGCCAGCAGCTCTTTCCTGACAGATACGCAGTATTTT
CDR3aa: CASSSFLTDTQYF

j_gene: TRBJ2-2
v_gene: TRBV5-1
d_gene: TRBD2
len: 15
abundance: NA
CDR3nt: TGCGCCAGCAGCGACGTAGCGGGAGAGGCCGGGGAGCTGTTTTTT
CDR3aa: CASSDVAGEAGELFF

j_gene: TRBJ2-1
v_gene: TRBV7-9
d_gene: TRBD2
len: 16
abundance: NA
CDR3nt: TGTGCCAGCAGCCACGCGCTAGCGGTAAGGGACAATGAGCAGTTCTTC
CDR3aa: CASSHALAVRDNEQFF

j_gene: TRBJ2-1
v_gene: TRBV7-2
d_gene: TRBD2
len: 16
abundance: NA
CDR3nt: TGTGCCAGCAGCTTAATTGGGGGGGGCTCCTACAATGAGCAGTTCTTC
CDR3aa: CASSLIGGGSYNEQFF

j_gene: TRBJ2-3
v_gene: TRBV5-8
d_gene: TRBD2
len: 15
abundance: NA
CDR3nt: TGTGCCAGCAGCTTTGGACTAGCGTCTACAGATACGCAGTATTTT
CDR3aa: CASSFGLASTDTQYF

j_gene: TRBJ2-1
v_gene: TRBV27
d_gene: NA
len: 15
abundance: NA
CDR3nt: TGTGCCAGCAGTTTATCTGGCTACCGAAGCCATGAGCAGTTCTTC
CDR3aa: CASSLSGYRSHEQFF

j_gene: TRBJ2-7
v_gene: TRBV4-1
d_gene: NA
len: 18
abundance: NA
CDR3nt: TGCGCCAGCAGCCAAGCTCCCCTTGCGCCTGATATCTCCTACGAGCAGTACTTC
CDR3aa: CASSQAPLAPDISYEQYF

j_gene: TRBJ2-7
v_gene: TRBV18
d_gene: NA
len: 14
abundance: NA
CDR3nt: TGTGCCAGCTCACCCCGGACAGCATATTACGAGCAGTACTTC
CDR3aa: CASSPRTAYYEQYF

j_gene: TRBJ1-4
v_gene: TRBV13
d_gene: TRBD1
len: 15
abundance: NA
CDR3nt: TGTGCCAGCAGCACCAGGACAGGGAGCGGCGAAAAACTGTTTTTT
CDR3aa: CASSTRTGSGEKLFF

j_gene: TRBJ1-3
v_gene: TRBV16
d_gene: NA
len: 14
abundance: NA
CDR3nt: TGTGCCAGCAGCCAGGGGACGGATGGAAACACCATATATTTT
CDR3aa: CASSQGTDGNTIYF

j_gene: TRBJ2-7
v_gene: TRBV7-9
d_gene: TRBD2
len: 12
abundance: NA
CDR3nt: TGTGCCAGCAGCCCGGGAGGTTACGAGCAGTACTTC
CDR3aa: CASSPGGYEQYF

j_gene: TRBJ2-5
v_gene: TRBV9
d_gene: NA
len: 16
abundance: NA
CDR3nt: TGTGCCAGCAGCGTAGACCCCGGGAGTCGTCAAGAGACCCAGTACTTC
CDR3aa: CASSVDPGSRQETQYF

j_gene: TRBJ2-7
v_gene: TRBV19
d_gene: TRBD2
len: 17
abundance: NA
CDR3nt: TGTGCCAGTAGTACACAGGTCTGGAGCGGGGGATCCTACGAGCAGTACTTC
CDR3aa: CASSTQVWSGGSYEQYF

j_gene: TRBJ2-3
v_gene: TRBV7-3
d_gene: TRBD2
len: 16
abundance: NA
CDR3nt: TGTGCCAGCAGCCCCCTAGCGGGGGGAGGGGAAGATACGCAGTATTTT
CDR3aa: CASSPLAGGGEDTQYF

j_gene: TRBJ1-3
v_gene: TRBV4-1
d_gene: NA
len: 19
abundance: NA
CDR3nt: TGCGCCAGCAGCCCTCCCACAGGGCGGGAAATCATAGAAGGAAACACCATATATTTT
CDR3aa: CASSPPTGREIIEGNTIYF

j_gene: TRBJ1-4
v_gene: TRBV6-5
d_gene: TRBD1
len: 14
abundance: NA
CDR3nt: TGTGCCAGCAGCCCACAGGGGTTAGAAGAAAAACTGTTTTTT
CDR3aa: CASSPQGLEEKLFF

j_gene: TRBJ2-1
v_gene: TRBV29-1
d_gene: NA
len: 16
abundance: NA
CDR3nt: TGCAGCGTGACCGGGTTATCTACACTAGGGTACAATGAGCAGTTCTTC
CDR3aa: CSVTGLSTLGYNEQFF